This entry is about one TCR beta chain. Trimming removed 9 bases from V and 15 bases from J; junction bases left unmatched: 22. The length of the CDR3 is 15 residues. Germline CDR1 KGHDR, CDR2 SFDVKD. The data are from a study of blood T cell repertoires in COVID-19. All enrollees were about 18 to 100 years old and from 20 to 30 US areas. Repertoires were generated with immunoSEQ multiplex PCR, while TCRdb's copy carries only in-frame clones and drops some. The sample includes roughly 230,000 clones, approximately 83% of them seen just once. This clonotype originated in a woman aged 55-70 years who had recovered from COVID-19. V usage is TRBV24-1 and J usage is TRBJ2-1; TRBD2 matches 7 bases. The material sequenced was PBMCs or T cells enriched from blood (not recorded which). The CDR3 loop is CATPEGRGMINGRFF. The CDR3 DNA sequence: TGTGCCACCCCAGAGGGGCGGGGGATGATCAATGGAAGGTTCTTC.